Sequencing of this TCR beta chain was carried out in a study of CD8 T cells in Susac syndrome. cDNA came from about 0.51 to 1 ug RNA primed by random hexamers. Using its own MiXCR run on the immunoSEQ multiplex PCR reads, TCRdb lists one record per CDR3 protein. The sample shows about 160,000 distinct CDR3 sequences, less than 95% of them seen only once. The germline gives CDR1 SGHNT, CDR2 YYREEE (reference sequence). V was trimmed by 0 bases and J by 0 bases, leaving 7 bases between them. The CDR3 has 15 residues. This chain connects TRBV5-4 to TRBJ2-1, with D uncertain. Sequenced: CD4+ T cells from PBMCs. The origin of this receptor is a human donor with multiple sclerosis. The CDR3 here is CASSLDPNSYNEQFF. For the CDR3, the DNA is TGTGCCAGCAGCTTGGACCCCAACTCCTACAATGAGCAGTTCTTC.